The clone carrying this T cell receptor beta chain has just one count. Antigen unknown. This specimen comes from a study of cytomegalovirus exposure and HLA in healthy donors. Researchers ran the PCR with 60 Vbeta and 13 Jbeta primers. Using immunoSEQ multiplex PCR, the repertoire was profiled, and TCRdb retains in-frame clones only, with some absent. The sample includes about 200,000 clones, 70% to 85% of them seen just once. General study findings and limits: Several V segments, TRBV6-2 and TRBV6-3 among them, could not be told apart and were dropped.

V lost 5 bases and J 0 bases, leaving 12 bases between the germline ends. Germline V CDR1 and CDR2: SGHTA, FQGNSA. This CDR3 has 15 residues. The TCR originated in a boy aged 2 to 10 in good health and CMV-seronegative. The chain uses TRBV7-2 and TRBJ2-3, with D possibly being TRBD1 (5 bases). Sequenced input: PBMCs. CDR3 sequence (DNA): TGTGCCAGCAGCATAGAGACAGCTAGCACAGATACGCAGTATTTT. This codes for CASSIETASTDTQYF.